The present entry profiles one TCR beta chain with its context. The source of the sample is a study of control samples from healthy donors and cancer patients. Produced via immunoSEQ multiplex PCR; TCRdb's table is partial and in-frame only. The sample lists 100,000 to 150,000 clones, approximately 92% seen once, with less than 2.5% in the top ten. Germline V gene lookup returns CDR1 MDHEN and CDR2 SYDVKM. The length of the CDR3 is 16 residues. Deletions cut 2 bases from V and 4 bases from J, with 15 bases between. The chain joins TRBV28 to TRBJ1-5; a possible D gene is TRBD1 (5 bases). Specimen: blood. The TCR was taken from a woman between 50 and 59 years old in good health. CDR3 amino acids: CASSLTSRVTNQPQHF. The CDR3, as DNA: TGTGCCAGCAGTTTAACGTCCAGGGTGACGAATCAGCCCCAGCATTTT.